This T cell receptor beta chain was recorded in a study of cytomegalovirus exposure and HLA in healthy donors. With 60 Vbeta and 13 Jbeta primers, the PCR was carried out. Measured with immunoSEQ multiplex PCR; TCRdb has only the in-frame clones, and not every one. This table has over 150,000 clones, approximately 90% appearing once. Looked up from germline, CDR1 is SGHRS and CDR2 is YFSETQ. V lost 1 base and J lost 6, with 14 bases in between. The CDR3 covers 14 residues. This clonotype was obtained from a woman in her twenties or thirties in good health and CMV-seronegative. The sample taken for sequencing was PBMCs. The chain couples TRBV5-1 to TRBJ2-7, with a tentative D call TRBD2 (6 bases). The CDR3 here is CASSLSGPEGEQYF. The CDR3 DNA sequence: TGCGCCAGCAGCTTGAGCGGGCCCGAGGGCGAGCAGTACTTC.